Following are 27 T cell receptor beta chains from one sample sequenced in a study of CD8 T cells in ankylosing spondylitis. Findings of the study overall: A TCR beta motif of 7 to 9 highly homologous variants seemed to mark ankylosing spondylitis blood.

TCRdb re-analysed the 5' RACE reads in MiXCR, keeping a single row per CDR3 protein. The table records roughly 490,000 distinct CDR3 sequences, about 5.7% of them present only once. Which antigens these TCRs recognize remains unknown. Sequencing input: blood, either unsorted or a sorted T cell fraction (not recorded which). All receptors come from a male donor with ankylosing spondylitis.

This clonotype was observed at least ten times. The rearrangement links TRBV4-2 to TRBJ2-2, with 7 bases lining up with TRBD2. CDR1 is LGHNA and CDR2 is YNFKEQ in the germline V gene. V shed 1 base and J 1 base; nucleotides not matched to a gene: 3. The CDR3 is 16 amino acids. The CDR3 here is CASSQGGGGNTGELFF. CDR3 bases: TGTGCCAGCAGCCAAGGGGGCGGGGGGAACACCGGGGAGCTGTTTTTT.

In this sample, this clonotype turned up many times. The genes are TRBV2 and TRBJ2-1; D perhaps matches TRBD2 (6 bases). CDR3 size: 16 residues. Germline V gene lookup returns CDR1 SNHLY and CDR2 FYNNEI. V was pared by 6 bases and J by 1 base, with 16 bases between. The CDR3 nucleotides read TGTGCCAGCAGAGAAAGACTAGGGGAGTCCTACAATGAGCAGTTCTTC. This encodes CASRERLGESYNEQFF.

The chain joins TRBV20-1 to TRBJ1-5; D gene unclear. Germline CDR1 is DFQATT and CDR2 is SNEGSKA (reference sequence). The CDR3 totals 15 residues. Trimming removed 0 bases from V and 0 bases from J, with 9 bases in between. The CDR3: CSAREEGPSNQPQHF. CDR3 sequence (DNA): TGCAGTGCTAGAGAGGAGGGTCCTAGCAATCAGCCCCAGCATTTT.

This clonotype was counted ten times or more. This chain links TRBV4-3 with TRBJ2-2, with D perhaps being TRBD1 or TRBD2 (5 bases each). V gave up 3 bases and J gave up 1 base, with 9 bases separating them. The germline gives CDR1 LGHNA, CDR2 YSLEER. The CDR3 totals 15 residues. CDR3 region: CASSQLGENTGELFF. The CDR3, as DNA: TGCGCCAGCAGCCAGCTGGGGGAGAACACCGGGGAGCTGTTTTTT.

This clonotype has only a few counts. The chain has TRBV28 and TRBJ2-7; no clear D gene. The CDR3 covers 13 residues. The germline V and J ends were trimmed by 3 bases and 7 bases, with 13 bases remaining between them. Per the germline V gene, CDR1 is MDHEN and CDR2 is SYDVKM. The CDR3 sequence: CASSFGGIWEQYF. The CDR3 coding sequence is TGTGCCAGCAGTTTCGGCGGCATTTGGGAGCAGTACTTC.

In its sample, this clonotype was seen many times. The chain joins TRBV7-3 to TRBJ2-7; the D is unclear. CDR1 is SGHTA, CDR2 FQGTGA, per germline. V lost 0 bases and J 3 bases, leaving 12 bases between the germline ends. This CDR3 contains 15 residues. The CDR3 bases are TGTGCCAGCAGCTTAACCCCGAGCGACATCTACGAGCAGTACTTC. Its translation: CASSLTPSDIYEQYF.

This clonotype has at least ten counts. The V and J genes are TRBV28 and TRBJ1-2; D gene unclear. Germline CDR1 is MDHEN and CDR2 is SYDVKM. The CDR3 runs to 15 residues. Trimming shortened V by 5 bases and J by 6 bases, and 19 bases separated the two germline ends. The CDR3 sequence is CASSPLGRRVDGYTF. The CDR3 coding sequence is TGTGCCAGCAGTCCCCTAGGCAGAAGGGTAGATGGCTACACCTTC.

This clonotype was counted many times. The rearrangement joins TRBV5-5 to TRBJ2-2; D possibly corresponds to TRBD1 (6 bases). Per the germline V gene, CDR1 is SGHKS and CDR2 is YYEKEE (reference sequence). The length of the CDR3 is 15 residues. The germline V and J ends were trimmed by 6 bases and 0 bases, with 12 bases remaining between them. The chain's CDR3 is CASTPTGTNTGELFF. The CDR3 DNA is TGTGCCAGCACCCCAACAGGGACGAACACCGGGGAGCTGTTTTTT. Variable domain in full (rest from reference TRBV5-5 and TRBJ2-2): DAGVTQSPTHLIKTRGQQVTLRCSPISGHKSVSWYQQVLGQGPQFIFQYYEKEERGRGNFPDRFSARQFPNYSSELNVNALLLGDSALYLCASTPTGTNTGELFFGEGSRLTVL.

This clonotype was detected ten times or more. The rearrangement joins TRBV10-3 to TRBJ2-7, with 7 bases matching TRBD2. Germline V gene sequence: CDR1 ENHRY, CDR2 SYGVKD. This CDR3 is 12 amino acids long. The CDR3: CAGGVRQNEQYF. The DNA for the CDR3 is TGTGCTGGGGGGGTTCGGCAGAACGAGCAGTACTTC.

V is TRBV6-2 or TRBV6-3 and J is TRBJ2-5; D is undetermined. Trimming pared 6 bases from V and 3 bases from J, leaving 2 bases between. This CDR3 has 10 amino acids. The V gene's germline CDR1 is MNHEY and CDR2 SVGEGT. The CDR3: CASRKETQYF. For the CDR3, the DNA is TGTGCCAGCAGGAAAGAGACCCAGTACTTC.

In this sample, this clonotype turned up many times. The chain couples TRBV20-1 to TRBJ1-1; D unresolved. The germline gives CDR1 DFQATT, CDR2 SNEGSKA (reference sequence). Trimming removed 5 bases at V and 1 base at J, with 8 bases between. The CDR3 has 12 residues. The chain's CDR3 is CSAAAGNTEAFF. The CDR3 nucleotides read TGCAGTGCTGCCGCCGGGAACACTGAAGCTTTCTTT.

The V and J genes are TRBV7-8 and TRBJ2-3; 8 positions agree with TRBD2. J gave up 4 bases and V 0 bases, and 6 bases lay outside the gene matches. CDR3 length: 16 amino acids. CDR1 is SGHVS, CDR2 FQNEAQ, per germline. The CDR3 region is CASSLAGTSPADTQYF. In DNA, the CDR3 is TGTGCCAGCAGCTTAGCTGGGACTAGTCCAGCAGATACGCAGTATTTT.

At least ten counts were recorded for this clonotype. The CDR3 is CASSLDRVGEKLFF. The DNA for the CDR3 is TGTGCCAGCAGTTTAGACAGGGTGGGAGAAAAACTGTTTTTT. The chain employs TRBV28 and TRBJ1-4; 7 nucleotides align to TRBD1. There are 14 residues in the CDR3. V was clipped by 2 bases and J by 8 bases; unmatched bases: 5. The V gene's germline CDR1 is MDHEN and CDR2 SYDVKM.

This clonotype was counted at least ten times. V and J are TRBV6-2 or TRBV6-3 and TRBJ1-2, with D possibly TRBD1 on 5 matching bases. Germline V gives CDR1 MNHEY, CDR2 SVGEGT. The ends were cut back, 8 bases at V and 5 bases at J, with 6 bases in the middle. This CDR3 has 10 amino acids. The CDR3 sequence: CASGTYGYTF. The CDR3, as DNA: TGTGCCAGCGGGACTTATGGCTACACCTTC.

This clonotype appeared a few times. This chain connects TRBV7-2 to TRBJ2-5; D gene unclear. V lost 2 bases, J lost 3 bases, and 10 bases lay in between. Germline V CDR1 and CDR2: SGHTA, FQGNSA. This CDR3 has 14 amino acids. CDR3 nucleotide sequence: TGTGCCAGCAGCTTAAGCTTACGGGAAGAGACCCAGTACTTC. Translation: CASSLSLREETQYF.

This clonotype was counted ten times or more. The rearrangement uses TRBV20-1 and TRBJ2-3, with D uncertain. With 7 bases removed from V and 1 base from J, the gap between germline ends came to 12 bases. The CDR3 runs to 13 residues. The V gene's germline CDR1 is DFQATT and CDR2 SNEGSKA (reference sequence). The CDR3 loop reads CSVLVWGTDTQYF. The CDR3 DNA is TGCAGTGTCCTGGTCTGGGGCACAGATACGCAGTATTTT.

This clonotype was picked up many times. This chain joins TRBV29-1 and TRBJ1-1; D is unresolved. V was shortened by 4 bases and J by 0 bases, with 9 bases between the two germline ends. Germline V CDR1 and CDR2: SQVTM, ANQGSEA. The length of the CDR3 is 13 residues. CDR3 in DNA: TGCAGCGTTGGGGAGGGTTTGAACACTGAAGCTTTCTTT. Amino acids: CSVGEGLNTEAFF. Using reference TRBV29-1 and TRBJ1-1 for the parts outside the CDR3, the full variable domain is SAVISQKPSRDICQRGTSLTIQCQVDSQVTMMFWYRQQPGQSLTLIATANQGSEATYESGFVIDKFPISRPNLTFSTLTVSNMSPEDSSIYLCSVGEGLNTEAFFGQGTRLTVV.

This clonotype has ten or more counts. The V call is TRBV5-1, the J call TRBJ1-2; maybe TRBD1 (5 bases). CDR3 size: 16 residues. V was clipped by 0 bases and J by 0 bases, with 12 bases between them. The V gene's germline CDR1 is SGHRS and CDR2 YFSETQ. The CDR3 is CASSLVIAGSNYGYTF. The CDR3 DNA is TGCGCCAGCAGCTTGGTAATAGCAGGGTCTAACTATGGCTACACCTTC.

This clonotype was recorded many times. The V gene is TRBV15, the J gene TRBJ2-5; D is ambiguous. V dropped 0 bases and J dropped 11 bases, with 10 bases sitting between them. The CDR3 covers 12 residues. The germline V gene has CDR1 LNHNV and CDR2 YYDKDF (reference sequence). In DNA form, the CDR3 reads TGTGCCACCAGCAGAGATGCCGGGCGTCAGTACTTC. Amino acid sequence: CATSRDAGRQYF. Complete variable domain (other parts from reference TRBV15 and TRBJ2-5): DAMVIQNPRYQVTQFGKPVTLSCSQTLNHNVMYWYQQKSSQAPKLLFHYYDKDFNNEADTPDNFQSRRPNTSFCFLDIRSPGLGDTAMYLCATSRDAGRQYFGPGTRLLVL.

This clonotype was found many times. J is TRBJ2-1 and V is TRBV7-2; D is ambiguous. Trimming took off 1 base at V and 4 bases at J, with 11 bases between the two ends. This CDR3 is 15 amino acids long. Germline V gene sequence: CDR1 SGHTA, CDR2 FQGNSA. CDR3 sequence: CASSLDSTLYNEQFF. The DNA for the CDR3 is TGTGCCAGCAGCTTAGATAGCACCCTTTACAATGAGCAGTTCTTC.

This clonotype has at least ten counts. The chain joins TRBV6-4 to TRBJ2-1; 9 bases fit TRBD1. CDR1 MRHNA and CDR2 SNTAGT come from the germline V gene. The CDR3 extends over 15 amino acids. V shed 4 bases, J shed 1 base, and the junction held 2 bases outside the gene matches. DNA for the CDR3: TGTGCCAGCAGTGTGGGGACAGGGTCCTACAATGAGCAGTTCTTC. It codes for CASSVGTGSYNEQFF.

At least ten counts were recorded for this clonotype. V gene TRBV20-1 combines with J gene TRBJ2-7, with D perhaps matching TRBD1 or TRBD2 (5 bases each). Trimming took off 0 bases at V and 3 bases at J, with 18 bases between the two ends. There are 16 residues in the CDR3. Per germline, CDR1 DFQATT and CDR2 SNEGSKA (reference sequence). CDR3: CSARDSRAGSFYEQYF. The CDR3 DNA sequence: TGCAGTGCTAGAGATAGTAGGGCAGGGAGTTTCTACGAGCAGTACTTC.

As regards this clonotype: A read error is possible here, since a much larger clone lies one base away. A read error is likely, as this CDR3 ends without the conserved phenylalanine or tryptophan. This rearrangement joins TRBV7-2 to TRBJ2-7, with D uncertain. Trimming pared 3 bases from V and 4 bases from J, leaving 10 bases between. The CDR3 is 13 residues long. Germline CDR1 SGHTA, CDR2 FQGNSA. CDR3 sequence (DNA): TGTGCCAGCAGCTTTAAAGGCAGTTACGAGCAGTACTAC. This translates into CASSFKGSYEQYY.

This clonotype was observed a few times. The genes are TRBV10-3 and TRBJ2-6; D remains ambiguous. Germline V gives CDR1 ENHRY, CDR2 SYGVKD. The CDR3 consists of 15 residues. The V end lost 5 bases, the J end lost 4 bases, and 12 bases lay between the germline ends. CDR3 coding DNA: TGTGCCATCAGTATTAAGTTTCGGGGGGCCAACGTCCTGACTTTC. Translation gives CAISIKFRGANVLTF.

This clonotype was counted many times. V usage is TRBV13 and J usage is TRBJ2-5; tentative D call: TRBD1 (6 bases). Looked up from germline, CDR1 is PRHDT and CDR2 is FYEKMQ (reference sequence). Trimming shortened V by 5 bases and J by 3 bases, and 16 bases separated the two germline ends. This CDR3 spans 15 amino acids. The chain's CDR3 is CASSVTYQGKETQYF. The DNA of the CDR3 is TGTGCCAGCAGCGTAACTTATCAGGGGAAAGAGACCCAGTACTTC.

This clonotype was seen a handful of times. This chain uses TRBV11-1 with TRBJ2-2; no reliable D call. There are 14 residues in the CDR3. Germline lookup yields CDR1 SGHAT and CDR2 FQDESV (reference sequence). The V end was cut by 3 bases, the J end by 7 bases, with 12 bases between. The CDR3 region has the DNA TGTGCCAGCAGCTTGGAGCTGGTTTTCGGGGAGCTGTTTTTT. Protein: CASSLELVFGELFF.

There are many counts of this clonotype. The CDR3 nucleotides read TGCGCCAGCAGTGAACGAGGGGTCCCTGAAGCTTTCTTT. This translates into CASSERGVPEAFF. The chain carries TRBV10-1 and TRBJ1-1, with a weak D call TRBD1 (5 bases). Germline CDR1 reads WNHNN; CDR2 reads SYGVQD (reference sequence). V gave up 3 bases and J gave up 6 bases, with 11 bases separating them. The CDR3 contains 13 residues.